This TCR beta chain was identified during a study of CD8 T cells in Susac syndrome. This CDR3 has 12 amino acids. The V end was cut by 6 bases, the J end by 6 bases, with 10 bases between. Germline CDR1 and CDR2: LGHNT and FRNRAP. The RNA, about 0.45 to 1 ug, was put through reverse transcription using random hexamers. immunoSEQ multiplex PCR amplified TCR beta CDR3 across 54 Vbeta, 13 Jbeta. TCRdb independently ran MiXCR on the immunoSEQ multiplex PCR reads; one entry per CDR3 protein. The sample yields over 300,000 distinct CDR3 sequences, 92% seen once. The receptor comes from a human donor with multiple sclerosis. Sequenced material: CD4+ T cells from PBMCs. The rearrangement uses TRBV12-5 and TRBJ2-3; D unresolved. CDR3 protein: CASGPPSDTQYF. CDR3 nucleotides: TGTGCTAGTGGCCCGCCTTCGGATACGCAGTATTTT.